This T cell receptor beta chain is from a study of a mutant IDH1 vaccine in newly diagnosed glioma. The time point was: week 47, end of study. Every vaccine dose comprised 300 ug of mutant IDH1 20-mer peptide plus topical imiquimod. CDR3 length equals 15 residues. V gave up 7 bases and J gave up 6 bases, with 16 bases separating them. The germline V gene encodes CDR1 LNHNV and CDR2 YYDKDF (reference sequence). A note on this clone: Its antigen remains unidentified.

Measured with immunoSEQ multiplex PCR; TCRdb has only the in-frame clones, and not every one. The sample contains over 50,000 clones, roughly 72% of which appear only once. The origin of this receptor is a woman between 40 and 50 years old with glioma. Some clones in this sample may be carry-over from other donors' samples. This chain connects TRBV15 to TRBJ1-6, with D perhaps TRBD1 (5 bases). The specimen comprised PBMCs, sampled from a glioma patient whose treatment included an IDH1 peptide vaccine. Here the CDR3 DNA reads TGTGCCACCACCTCCTGGAACAGGAGTAATTCACCCCTCCACTTT. This sequence encodes CATTSWNRSNSPLHF. The full variable domain, with the rest looked up from reference TRBV15 and TRBJ1-6, is DAMVIQNPRYQVTQFGKPVTLSCSQTLNHNVMYWYQQKSSQAPKLLFHYYDKDFNNEADTPDNFQSRRPNTSFCFLDIRSPGLGDTAMYLCATTSWNRSNSPLHFGNGTRLTVT.